This T cell receptor (beta chain) was sequenced for a study of blood T cell repertoires in COVID-19. About the research overall: Acute-phase and convalescent COVID-19 samples originated in the United States, Italy and Spain. From T cells, B-cell-depleted T cells, or PBMCs came the material, which was cDNA or gDNA.

Original processing notes: Estimated nucleated cell counts came from reference gene primer amplification. Libraries were prepared by immunoSEQ multiplex PCR; TCRdb keeps only in-frame clonotypes and omits some of them. V, J and clone size are those of that table, while D and trimming were read from the DNA. In the table there are around 21,000 clones, approximately 85% of which are singletons. This clone was counted only a few times. Per germline, CDR1 MDHEN and CDR2 SYDVKM. This CDR3 spans 13 amino acids. J lost 8 bases, V lost 10 bases, and 8 bases had no gene match. The chain is built from TRBV28 and TRBJ1-6; 7 nucleotides agree with TRBD1. The sequenced sample was peripheral blood. This sequence was found in an elderly man with acute or convalescent COVID-19. CDR3 region: CATKDRADSPLHF. CDR3 nucleotide sequence: TGTGCCACGAAAGACAGGGCAGATTCACCCCTCCACTTT.